The present T cell receptor beta chain was sequenced within a study of T cells after posttransplantation cyclophosphamide. General observations from the study: Skin or GI-infiltrating T cells shared few TRB sequences with blood. TRB clonality was highly associated with recipient CMV seropositivity and reactivation. Later blood repertoires were often dominated by clones from the donor CD8+ memory compartment.

The junction had 4 bases not matched to a gene; V was cut back by 5 bases and J by 4 bases. Per germline, CDR1 LNHDA and CDR2 SQIVND (reference sequence). The length of the CDR3 is 14 residues. TCRdb keeps only in-frame clones here, not all; method: immunoSEQ multiplex PCR. This table holds approximately 2,600 clones, about 63% found once. A marrow graft followed busulfan-fludarabine conditioning, with cyclophosphamide on days +3 and +4. In its sample, this clone was seen a few times. Its antigen remains unknown. This material consisted of PBMCs, taken 30 days after allogeneic stem cell transplant with posttransplant cyclophosphamide. The gene calls are TRBV19 and TRBJ2-7; 11 nucleotides match TRBD2. The TCR sequence derives from a female patient aged 50-59 years who received an allogeneic stem cell transplant from a related donor, was CMV-positive, and had no GVHD. Some T cells may be graft donor cells. The CDR3 region is CASSPGLAEYEQYF. As DNA, the CDR3 is TGTGCCAGTAGTCCGGGACTAGCGGAGTACGAGCAGTACTTC.